The T cell receptor beta chain under discussion was sequenced for a study of beta chain features in type 1 diabetes. Study findings and constraints: Reads derived from cDNA could over-represent cells showing high TCR expression. People with Type 1 diabetes carried modestly yet significantly shorter TCRB CDR3s in all four CD4+ subsets.

As every portion of the isolated RNA was reverse transcribed, the sequencing read expressed TCRB transcripts. The repertoire was sequenced with immunoSEQ multiplex PCR; TCRdb's copy has only in-frame clones and lacks some. In the table there are more than 550,000 clones, over 12% of which are singletons. Germline lookup yields CDR1 SGHRS and CDR2 YFSETQ. The CDR3 runs 14 residues. Trimming took off 4 bases at V and 5 bases at J, with 12 bases between the two ends. For this clone: What it binds is unknown.

The rearrangement uses TRBV5-1 and TRBJ2-2; D tentatively reads TRBD1 or TRBD2 (5 bases each). This TCR was recovered from a man aged 18 to 30 with type 1 diabetes. Sequenced input: naive CD4+ T cells from blood. The CDR3 region is CASSPRDGTGELFF. The CDR3, as DNA: TGCGCCAGCAGCCCCCGGGACGGGACCGGGGAGCTGTTTTTT.